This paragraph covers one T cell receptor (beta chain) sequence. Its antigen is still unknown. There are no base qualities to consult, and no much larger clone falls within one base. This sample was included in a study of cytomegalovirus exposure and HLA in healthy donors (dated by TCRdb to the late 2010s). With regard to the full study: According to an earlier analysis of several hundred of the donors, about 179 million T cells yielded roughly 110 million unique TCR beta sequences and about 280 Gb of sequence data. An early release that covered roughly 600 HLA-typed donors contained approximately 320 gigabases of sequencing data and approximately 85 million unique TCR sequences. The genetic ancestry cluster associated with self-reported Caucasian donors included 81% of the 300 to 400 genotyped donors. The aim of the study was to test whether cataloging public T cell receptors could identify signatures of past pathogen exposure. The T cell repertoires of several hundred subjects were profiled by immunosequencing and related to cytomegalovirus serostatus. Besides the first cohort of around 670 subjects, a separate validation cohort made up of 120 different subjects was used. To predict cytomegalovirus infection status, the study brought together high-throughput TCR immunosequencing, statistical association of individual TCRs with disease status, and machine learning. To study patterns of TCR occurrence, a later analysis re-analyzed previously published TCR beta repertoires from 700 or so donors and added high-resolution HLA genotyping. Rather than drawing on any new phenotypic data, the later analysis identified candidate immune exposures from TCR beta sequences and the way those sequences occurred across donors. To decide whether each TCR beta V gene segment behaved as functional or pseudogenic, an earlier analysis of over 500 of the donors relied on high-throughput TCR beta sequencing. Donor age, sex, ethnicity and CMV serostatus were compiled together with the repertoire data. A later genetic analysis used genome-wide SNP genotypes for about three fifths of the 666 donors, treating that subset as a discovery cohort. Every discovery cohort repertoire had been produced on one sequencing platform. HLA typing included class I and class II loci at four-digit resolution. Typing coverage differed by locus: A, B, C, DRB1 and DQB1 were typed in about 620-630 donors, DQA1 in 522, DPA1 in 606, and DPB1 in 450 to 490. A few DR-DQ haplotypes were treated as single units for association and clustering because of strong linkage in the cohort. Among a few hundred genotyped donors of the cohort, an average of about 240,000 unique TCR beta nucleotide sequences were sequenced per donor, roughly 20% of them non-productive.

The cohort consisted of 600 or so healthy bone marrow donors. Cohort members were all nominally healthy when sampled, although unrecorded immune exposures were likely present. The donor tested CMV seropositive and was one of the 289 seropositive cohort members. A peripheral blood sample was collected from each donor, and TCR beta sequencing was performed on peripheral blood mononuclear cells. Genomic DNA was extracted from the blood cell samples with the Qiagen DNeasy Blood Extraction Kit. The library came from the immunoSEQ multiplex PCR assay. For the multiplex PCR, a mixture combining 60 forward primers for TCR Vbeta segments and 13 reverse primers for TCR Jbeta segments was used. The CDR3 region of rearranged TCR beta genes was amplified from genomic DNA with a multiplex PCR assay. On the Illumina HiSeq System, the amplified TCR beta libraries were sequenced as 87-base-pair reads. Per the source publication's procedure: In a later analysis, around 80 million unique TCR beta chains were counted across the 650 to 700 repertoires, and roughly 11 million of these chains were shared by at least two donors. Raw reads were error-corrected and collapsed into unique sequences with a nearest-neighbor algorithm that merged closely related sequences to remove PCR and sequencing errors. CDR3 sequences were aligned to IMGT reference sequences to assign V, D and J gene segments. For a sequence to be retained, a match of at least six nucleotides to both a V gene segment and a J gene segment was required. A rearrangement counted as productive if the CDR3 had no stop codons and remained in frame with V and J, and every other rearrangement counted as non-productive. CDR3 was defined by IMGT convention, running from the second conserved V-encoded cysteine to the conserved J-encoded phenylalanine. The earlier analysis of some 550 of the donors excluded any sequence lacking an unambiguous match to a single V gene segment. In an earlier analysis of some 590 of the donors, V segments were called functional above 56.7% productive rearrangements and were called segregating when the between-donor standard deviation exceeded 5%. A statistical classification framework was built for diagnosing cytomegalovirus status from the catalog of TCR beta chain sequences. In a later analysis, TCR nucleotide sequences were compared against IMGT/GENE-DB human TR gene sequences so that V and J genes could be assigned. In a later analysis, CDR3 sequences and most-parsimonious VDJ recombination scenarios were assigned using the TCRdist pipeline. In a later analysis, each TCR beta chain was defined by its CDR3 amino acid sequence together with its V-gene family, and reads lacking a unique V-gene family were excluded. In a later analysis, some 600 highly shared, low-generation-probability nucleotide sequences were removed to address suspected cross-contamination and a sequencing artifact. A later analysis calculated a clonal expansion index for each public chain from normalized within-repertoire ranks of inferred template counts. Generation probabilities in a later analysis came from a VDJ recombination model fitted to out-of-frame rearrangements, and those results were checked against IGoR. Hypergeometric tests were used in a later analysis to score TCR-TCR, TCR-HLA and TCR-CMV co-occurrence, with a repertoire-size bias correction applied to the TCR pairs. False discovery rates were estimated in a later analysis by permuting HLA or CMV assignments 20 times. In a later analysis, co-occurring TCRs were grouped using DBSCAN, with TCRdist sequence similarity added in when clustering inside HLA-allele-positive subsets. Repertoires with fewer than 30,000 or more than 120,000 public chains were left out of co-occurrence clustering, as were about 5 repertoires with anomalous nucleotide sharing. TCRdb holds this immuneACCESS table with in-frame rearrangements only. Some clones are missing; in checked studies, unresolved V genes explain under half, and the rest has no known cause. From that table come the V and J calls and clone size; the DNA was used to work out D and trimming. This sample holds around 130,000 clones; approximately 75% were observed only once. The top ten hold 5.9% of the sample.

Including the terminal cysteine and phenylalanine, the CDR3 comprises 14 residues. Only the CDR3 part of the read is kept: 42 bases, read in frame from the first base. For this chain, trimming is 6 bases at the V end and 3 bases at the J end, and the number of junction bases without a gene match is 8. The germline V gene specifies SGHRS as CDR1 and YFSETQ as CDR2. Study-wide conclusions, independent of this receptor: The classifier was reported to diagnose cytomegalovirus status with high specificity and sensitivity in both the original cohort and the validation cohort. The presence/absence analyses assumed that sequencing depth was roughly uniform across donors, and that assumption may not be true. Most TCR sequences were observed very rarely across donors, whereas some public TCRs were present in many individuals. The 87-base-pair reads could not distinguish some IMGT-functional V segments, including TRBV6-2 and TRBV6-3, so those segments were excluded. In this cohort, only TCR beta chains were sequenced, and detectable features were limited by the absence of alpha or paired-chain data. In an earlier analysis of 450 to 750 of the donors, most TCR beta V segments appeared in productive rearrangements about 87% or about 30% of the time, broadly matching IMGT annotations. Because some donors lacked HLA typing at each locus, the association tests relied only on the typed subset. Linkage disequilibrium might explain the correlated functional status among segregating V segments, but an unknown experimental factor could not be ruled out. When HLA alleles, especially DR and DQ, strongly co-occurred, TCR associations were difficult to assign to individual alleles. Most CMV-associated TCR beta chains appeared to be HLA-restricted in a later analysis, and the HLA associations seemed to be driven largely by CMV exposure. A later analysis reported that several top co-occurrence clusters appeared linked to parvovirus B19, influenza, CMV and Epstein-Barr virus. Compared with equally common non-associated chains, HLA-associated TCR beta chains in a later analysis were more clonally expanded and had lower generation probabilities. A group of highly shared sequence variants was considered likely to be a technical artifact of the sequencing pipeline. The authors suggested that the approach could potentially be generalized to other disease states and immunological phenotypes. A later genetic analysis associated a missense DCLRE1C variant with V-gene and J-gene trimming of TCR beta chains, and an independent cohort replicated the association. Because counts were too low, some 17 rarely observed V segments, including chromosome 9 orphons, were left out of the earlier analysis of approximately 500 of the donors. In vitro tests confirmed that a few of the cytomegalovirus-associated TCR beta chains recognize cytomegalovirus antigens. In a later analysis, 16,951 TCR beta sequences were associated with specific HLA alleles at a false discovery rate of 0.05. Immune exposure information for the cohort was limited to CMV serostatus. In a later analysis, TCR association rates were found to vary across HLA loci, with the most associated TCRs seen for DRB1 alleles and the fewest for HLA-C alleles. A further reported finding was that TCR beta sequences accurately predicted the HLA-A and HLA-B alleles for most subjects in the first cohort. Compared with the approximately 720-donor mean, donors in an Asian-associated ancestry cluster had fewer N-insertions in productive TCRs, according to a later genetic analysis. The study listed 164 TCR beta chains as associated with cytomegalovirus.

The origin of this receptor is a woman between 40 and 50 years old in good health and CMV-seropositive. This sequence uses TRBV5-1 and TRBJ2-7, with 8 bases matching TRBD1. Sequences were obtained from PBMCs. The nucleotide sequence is TGCGCCAGCATGGGTACAGGGGGTCTCTACGAGCAGTACTTC. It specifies CASMGTGGLYEQYF.